One sample yielded the 8 T cell receptor beta chains listed below, sequenced in a study of CD8 T cells in Susac syndrome (dated by TCRdb to between 2018 and 2020). Libraries came from the immunoSEQ multiplex PCR assay. RNA was extracted using the RNeasy kit, and about 0.5 to 1 ug of the RNA was reverse transcribed with random hexamers. Clones were called with MiXCR by TCRdb after fastp trimmed the public reads at Q25, and only in-frame beta chains were retained. Each record represents a unique CDR3 protein, reported with the most common genes and DNA among its rows. This sample comprises 200,000 or so distinct CDR3 sequences, around 90% of them detected only once. About 0.12% of the sample is held by the ten biggest clonotypes. Sequenced sample: CD8+ T cells from PBMCs. The receptors were sampled from a human donor with multiple sclerosis.

J is TRBJ2-3 and V is TRBV14; no firm D call. Germline lookup yields CDR1 SGHDN and CDR2 FVKESK. V lost 4 bases and J lost 2, with 16 bases in between. The CDR3 totals 16 residues. CDR3 sequence: CASSPRRNTLTDTQYF. Here the CDR3 DNA reads TGTGCCAGCAGCCCCCGTCGTAATACCCTCACAGATACGCAGTATTTT.

The chain couples TRBV7-9 to TRBJ2-6; D uncertain. Per germline, CDR1 SEHNR and CDR2 FQNEAQ (reference sequence). The ends were cut back, 5 bases at V and 0 bases at J, with 11 bases in the middle. CDR3 size: 16 residues. CDR3 in amino acids: CASSPTGVSGANVLTF. The CDR3 region has the DNA TGTGCCAGCAGCCCCACCGGAGTCTCTGGGGCCAACGTCCTGACTTTC. Full variable domain (missing parts from reference TRBV7-9 and TRBJ2-6): DTGVSQNPRHKITKRGQNVTFRCDPISEHNRLYWYRQTLGQGPEFLTYFQNEAQLEKSRLLSDRFSAERPKGSFSTLEIQRTEQGDSAMYLCASSPTGVSGANVLTFGAGSRLTVL.

This clonotype was seen more than once but under ten times. The rearrangement joins TRBV30 to TRBJ2-7; 9 bases are shared with TRBD1. Germline V gene data show CDR1 as GTSNPN and CDR2 as SVGIG (reference sequence). CDR3 length equals 14 residues. V shed 0 bases and J 5 bases; nucleotides not matched to a gene: 5. The CDR3 region is CAWSVGTGRDEQYF. CDR3 sequence (DNA): TGTGCCTGGAGTGTGGGGACAGGGAGGGACGAGCAGTACTTC.

The chain couples TRBV9 to TRBJ2-4, with 7 bases lining up with TRBD1. CDR1 is SGDLS and CDR2 is YYNGEE in the germline V gene. The CDR3 length is 15 residues. The junction had 8 bases not matched to a gene; V was cut back by 0 bases and J by 8 bases. The CDR3 spells CASSVEGTVGDIQYF. The DNA of the CDR3 is TGTGCCAGCAGCGTAGAGGGGACAGTAGGTGACATTCAGTACTTC.

In this sample, this clonotype turned up a few times. The chain couples TRBV19 to TRBJ1-2, with D uncertain. V shed 4 bases and J shed 7 bases, with 13 bases lying between them. The CDR3 runs 13 residues. Germline lookup yields CDR1 LNHDA and CDR2 SQIVND (reference sequence). CDR3 bases: TGTGCCAGTAGTACCGGACGGAGTAGTGGCTACACCTTC. Translated: CASSTGRSSGYTF.

The rearrangement uses TRBV7-9 and TRBJ1-1; D remains ambiguous. The CDR3 spans 12 residues. Germline V CDR1 and CDR2: SEHNR, FQNEAQ (reference sequence). Trimming left V 5 bases short and J 8 bases short, with 12 bases between. DNA of the CDR3: TGTGCCAGCAGCCTCGAAGGGCAGGAAGCTTTCTTT. This encodes CASSLEGQEAFF.

CDR3 sequence reads: CASSQVKKESSGNTIYF. The CDR3 DNA is TGTGCCAGCAGCCAAGTTAAGAAGGAGAGCTCTGGAAACACCATATATTTT. V is TRBV3-1 and J is TRBJ1-3, with D uncertain. Germline V gene lookup returns CDR1 LGHDT and CDR2 YNNKEL (reference sequence). V dropped 1 base and J dropped 0 bases, with 13 bases sitting between them. There are 17 residues in the CDR3.

The rearrangement links TRBV10-3 to TRBJ2-1; perhaps TRBD1 as D (5 bases). V lost 4 bases, J lost 4 bases, and 17 bases lay in between. The CDR3 consists of 16 residues. CDR1 is ENHRY and CDR2 is SYGVKD in the germline V gene. CDR3 loop: CAISGGTGAPYNEQFF. CDR3 sequence (DNA): TGTGCCATCAGTGGCGGAACTGGGGCGCCATACAATGAGCAGTTCTTC.